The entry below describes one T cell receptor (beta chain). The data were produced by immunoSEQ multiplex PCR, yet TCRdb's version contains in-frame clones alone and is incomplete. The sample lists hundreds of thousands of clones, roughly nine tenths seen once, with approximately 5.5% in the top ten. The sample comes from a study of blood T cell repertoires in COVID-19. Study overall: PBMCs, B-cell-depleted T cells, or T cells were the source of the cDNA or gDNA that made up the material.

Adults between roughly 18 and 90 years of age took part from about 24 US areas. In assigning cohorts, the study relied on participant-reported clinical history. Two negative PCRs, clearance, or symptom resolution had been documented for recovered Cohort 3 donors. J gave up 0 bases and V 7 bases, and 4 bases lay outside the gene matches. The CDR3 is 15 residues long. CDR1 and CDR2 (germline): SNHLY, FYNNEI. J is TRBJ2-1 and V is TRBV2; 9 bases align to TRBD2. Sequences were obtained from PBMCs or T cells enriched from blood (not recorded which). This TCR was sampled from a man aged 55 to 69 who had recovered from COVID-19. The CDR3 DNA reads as TGTGCCAGCACGGGTAGCGGGAGCTCCTACAATGAGCAGTTCTTC. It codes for CASTGSGSSYNEQFF.